This T cell receptor (beta chain) was captured by sequencing in a study of T cells in Graves' hyperthyroidism and ophthalmopathy. V shed 5 bases and J 0 bases; nucleotides not matched to a gene: 4. The V gene's germline CDR1 is SEHNR and CDR2 FQNEAQ (reference sequence). The CDR3 has 15 amino acids. TCR beta CDR3 region amplification was performed from RNA transcripts. First-round RT-PCR with HTBI primers amplified the TCR CDR3 region. Each CDR3 protein is one row after TCRdb ran MiXCR on the multiplex PCR reads. This table holds approximately 520,000 distinct CDR3 sequences, around 24% found once. This clonotype was observed at least ten times.

This clonotype was sampled from a woman in her 30s with Graves' ophthalmopathy. The sequenced sample was blood. V usage is TRBV7-9 and J usage is TRBJ1-3; 7 nucleotides agree with TRBD1. CDR3 protein: CASSARDSSGNTIYF. CDR3 DNA sequence: TGTGCCAGCAGCGCCCGGGACAGCTCTGGAAACACCATATATTTT.